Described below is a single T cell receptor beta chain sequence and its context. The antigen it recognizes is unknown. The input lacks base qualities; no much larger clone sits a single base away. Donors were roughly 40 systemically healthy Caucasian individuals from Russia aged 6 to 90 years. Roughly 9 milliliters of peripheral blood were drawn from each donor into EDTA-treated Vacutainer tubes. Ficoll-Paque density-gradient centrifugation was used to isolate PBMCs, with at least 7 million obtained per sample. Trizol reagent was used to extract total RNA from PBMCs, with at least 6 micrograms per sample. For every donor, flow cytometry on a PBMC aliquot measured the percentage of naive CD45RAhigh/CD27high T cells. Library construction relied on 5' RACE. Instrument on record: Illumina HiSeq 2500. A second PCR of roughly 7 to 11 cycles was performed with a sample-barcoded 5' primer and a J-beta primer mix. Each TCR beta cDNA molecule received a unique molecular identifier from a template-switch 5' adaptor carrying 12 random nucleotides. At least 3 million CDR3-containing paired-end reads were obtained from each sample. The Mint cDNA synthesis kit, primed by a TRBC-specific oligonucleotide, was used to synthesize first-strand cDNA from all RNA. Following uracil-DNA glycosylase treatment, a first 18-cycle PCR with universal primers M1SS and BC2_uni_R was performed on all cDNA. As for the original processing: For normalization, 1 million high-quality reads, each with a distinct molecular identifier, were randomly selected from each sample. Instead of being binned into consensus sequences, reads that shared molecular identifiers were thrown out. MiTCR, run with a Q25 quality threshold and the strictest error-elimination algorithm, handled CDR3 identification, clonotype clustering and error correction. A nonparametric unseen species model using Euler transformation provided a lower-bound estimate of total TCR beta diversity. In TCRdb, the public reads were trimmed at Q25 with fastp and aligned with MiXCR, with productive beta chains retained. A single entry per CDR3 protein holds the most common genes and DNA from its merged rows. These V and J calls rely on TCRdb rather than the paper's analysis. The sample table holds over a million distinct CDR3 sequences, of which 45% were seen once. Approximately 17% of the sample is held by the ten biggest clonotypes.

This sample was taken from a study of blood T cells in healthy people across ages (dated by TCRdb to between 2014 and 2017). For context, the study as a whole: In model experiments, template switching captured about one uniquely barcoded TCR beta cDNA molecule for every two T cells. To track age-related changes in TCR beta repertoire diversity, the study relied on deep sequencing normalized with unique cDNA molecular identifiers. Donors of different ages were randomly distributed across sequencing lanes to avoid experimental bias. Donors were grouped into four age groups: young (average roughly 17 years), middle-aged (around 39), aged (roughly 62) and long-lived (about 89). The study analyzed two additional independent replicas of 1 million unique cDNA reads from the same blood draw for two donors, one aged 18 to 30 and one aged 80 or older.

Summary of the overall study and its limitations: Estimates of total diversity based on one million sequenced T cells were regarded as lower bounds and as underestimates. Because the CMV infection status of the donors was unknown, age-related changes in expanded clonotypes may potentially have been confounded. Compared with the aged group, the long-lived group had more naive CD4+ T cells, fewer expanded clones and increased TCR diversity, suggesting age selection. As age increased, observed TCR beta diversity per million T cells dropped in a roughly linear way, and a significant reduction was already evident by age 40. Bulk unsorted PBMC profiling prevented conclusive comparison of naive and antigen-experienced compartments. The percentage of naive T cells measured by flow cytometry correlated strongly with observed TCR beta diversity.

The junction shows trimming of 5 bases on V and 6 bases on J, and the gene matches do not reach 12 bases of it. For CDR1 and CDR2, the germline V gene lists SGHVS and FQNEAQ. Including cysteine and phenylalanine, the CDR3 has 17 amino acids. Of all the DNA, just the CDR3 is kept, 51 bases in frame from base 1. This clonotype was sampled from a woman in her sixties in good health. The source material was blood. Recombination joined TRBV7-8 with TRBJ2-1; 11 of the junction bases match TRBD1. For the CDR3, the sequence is CASSARTGGALSNEQFF. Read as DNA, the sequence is TGTGCCAGCAGCGCAAGGACAGGGGGCGCTTTGTCCAATGAGCAGTTCTTC.